This passage covers 28 T cell receptor beta chains from one sample sequenced in a study of technical replicates of blood from a few donors. The table came from immunoSEQ multiplex PCR; TCRdb's copy has only in-frame clones and leaves some out. Of approximately 79,000 clones listed, 85% to 95% were seen once; the top ten hold roughly 0.26%. Material: T cells isolated from PBMCs. These TCRs come from a human donor in good health.

V is TRBV5-1 and J is TRBJ2-3, with D possibly being TRBD2 (5 bases). There are 13 residues in the CDR3. Germline CDR1 SGHRS, CDR2 YFSETQ. V was clipped by 4 bases and J by 6 bases, with 12 bases between them. In DNA form, the CDR3 reads TGCGCCAGCAGCGAGGGCGGTCCTGATACGCAGTATTTT. It yields the protein CASSEGGPDTQYF.

The chain carries TRBV7-9 and TRBJ2-1, with 10 bases matching TRBD2. Germline V gives CDR1 SEHNR, CDR2 FQNEAQ (reference sequence). Germline trimming cut 1 base from V and 3 bases from J; bases unmatched to any gene: 3. This CDR3 contains 16 residues. CDR3 DNA: TGTGCCAGCAGCTTAGAACTAGCGGGGTACTACAATGAGCAGTTCTTC. This encodes CASSLELAGYYNEQFF.

The chain is built from TRBV11-3 and TRBJ1-3; weak D call: TRBD1 (5 bases). CDR3 length: 17 residues. V gave up 5 bases and J gave up 4 bases, with 21 bases separating them. Per the germline V gene, CDR1 is SGHNT and CDR2 is YENEEA. The CDR3 protein is CASSRRASRAPGNTIYF. Written as DNA, the CDR3 is TGTGCCAGCAGCCGCCGGGCGTCCAGGGCACCCGGAAACACCATATATTTT. The whole variable domain, remainder taken from reference TRBV11-3 and TRBJ1-3, is EAGVVQSPRYKIIEKKQPVAFWCNPISGHNTLYWYLQNLGQGPELLIRYENEEAVDDSQLPKDRFSAERLKGVDSTLKIQPAELGDSAVYLCASSRRASRAPGNTIYFGEGSWLTVV.

This clone turned up a few times. The chain joins TRBV4-1 to TRBJ1-3; 10 bases are a match to TRBD1. The length of the CDR3 is 14 residues. Trimming took 1 base from V and 8 from J; bases not matched to a gene: 2. Germline V CDR1 and CDR2: MGHRA, YSYEKL. The CDR3 reads CASSQGTGGYTIYF. CDR3 in DNA: TGCGCCAGCAGCCAAGGGACAGGGGGATACACCATATATTTT.

V usage is TRBV5-1 and J usage is TRBJ2-7, with D maybe TRBD1 (5 bases). The CDR3 has 16 residues. Germline CDR1 and CDR2: SGHRS and YFSETQ. V was trimmed by 0 bases and J by 3 bases, leaving 16 bases between them. The CDR3 protein is CASSLAAAGLGYEQYF. The CDR3 DNA reads as TGCGCCAGCAGCTTGGCGGCGGCAGGGTTAGGCTACGAGCAGTACTTC.

V usage is TRBV10-1 and J usage is TRBJ2-5; D is possibly TRBD2 (6 bases). Germline CDR1 and CDR2: WNHNN and SYGVQD (reference sequence). Deletions cut 8 bases from V and 5 bases from J, with 12 bases between. CDR3 size: 12 residues. Written as DNA, the CDR3 is TGCGCCAGCTCCGGGAGCGGGGAGACCCAGTACTTC. It specifies CASSGSGETQYF.

The chain joins TRBV7-2 to TRBJ2-7, with TRBD1 identical over 7 bases. The V gene's germline CDR1 is SGHTA and CDR2 FQGNSA. The ends lost 8 bases at V and 3 bases at J; junction bases unmatched: 7. The CDR3 spans 13 residues. CDR3 loop: CASGETGSYEQYF. In DNA form, the CDR3 reads TGTGCCAGCGGAGAGACAGGGAGCTACGAGCAGTACTTC.

The chain couples TRBV2 to TRBJ1-1, with TRBD1 matching 8 bases. The CDR3 has 17 residues. Trimming cost V 5 bases and J 1 base; bases outside gene matches: 12. Germline CDR1 and CDR2: SNHLY and FYNNEI. The CDR3 DNA reads TGTGCCAGCAGTCCCACACTACAAACAGGGGGGAACACTGAAGCTTTCTTT. It specifies CASSPTLQTGGNTEAFF.

The V gene is TRBV27, the J gene TRBJ2-7, with D possibly being TRBD1 (6 bases). The CDR3 has 14 amino acids. Trimming cost V 4 bases and J 7 bases, with 17 bases left between them. Germline V gene data show CDR1 as MNHEY and CDR2 as SMNVEV (reference sequence). CDR3: CASSSDRISQEQYF. CDR3 DNA sequence: TGTGCCAGCAGTTCCGACAGGATCAGCCAGGAGCAGTACTTC.

The chain combines TRBV28 with TRBJ2-2; perhaps TRBD2 as D (5 bases). CDR1 and CDR2 (germline): MDHEN, SYDVKM. Between the trimmed V and J ends, which lost 2 bases and 8 bases, there was a span of 6 bases. The CDR3 consists of 12 residues. CDR3: CASSLRGGELFF. The CDR3 DNA reads TGTGCCAGCAGTTTAAGAGGGGGGGAGCTGTTTTTT.

The J gene is TRBJ2-7, the V gene TRBV4-1; TRBD1 agrees at 9 bases. The CDR3 has 16 residues. The germline V gene has CDR1 MGHRA and CDR2 YSYEKL. Trimming at V came to 0 bases and at J to 4 bases, leaving 7 bases not matched to a gene. The CDR3 coding sequence is TGCGCCAGCAGCCAAGAAGGACAGGGGCTAAAGTACGAGCAGTACTTC. Translated: CASSQEGQGLKYEQYF.

This sequence joins TRBV10-1 and TRBJ2-2, with TRBD2 matching 8 bases. Germline CDR1 WNHNN, CDR2 SYGVQD (reference sequence). J lost 1 base, V lost 3 bases, and 1 base had no gene match. CDR3 length: 15 residues. CDR3 bases: TGCGCCAGCAGTGAAACTAGCGGGAACACCGGGGAGCTGTTTTTT. This translates into CASSETSGNTGELFF.

The rearrangement joins TRBV27 to TRBJ1-5; D remains ambiguous. This CDR3 spans 14 amino acids. V was shortened by 2 bases and J by 6 bases, with 11 bases between the two germline ends. The germline gives CDR1 MNHEY, CDR2 SMNVEV (reference sequence). CDR3 nucleotide sequence: TGTGCCAGCAGTTTAGCTGGGCGGGGTCAGCCCCAGCATTTT. This gives the protein CASSLAGRGQPQHF.

This chain uses TRBV28 with TRBJ2-3; D perhaps matches TRBD2 (5 bases). Germline V gives CDR1 MDHEN, CDR2 SYDVKM. The V and J ends lost 9 bases and 3 bases respectively, with 16 bases between them. The CDR3 has 14 residues. This CDR3 is CASKATGGTDTQYF. The CDR3, as DNA: TGTGCCAGTAAAGCAACGGGCGGGACAGATACGCAGTATTTT.

The sample holds one count of this clone. The chain couples TRBV7-9 to TRBJ2-1; 8 bases fit TRBD1. From germline, CDR1 is SEHNR and CDR2 FQNEAQ (reference sequence). The CDR3 spans 15 residues. Unmatched junction bases numbered 8, after V lost 5 bases and J lost 5 bases. CDR3 DNA sequence: TGTGCCAGCAGCATACCCGGGACAGGTAACAATGAGCAGTTCTTC. Amino acids: CASSIPGTGNNEQFF.

This chain connects TRBV19 to TRBJ2-4; no clear D gene. V shed 5 bases and J shed 0 bases, with 11 bases lying between them. In germline, CDR1 is LNHDA, CDR2 SQIVND (reference sequence). The CDR3 covers 15 residues. CDR3 sequence: CASSVLTQAKNIQYF. Here the CDR3 DNA reads TGTGCCAGTAGTGTCCTGACACAAGCCAAAAACATTCAGTACTTC.

The chain joins TRBV5-1 to TRBJ1-4; 8 nucleotides align to TRBD1. Germline trimming cut 3 bases from V and 7 bases from J; bases unmatched to any gene: 8. Germline V gene data show CDR1 as SGHRS and CDR2 as YFSETQ. The CDR3 has 15 residues. CDR3 nucleotide sequence: TGCGCCAGCAGCTCTGGACAGGGAGGGAGTGAAAAACTGTTTTTT. Its translation is CASSSGQGGSEKLFF.

This clone was detected a few times. CDR3 residues: CAISESRDTGELFF. DNA for the CDR3: TGTGCCATCAGTGAGTCGCGCGACACCGGGGAGCTGTTTTTT. This chain uses TRBV10-3 with TRBJ2-2, with D uncertain. Germline CDR1 is ENHRY and CDR2 is SYGVKD. The CDR3 is 14 residues long. Trimming stripped 0 bases from V and 3 bases from J, with 5 bases between.

The chain recombines TRBV2 with TRBJ2-5; TRBD2 is a possible D gene (5 bases). The length of the CDR3 is 13 residues. Germline CDR1 is SNHLY and CDR2 is FYNNEI. Deletions cut 4 bases from V and 4 bases from J, with 10 bases between. The CDR3 nucleotides read TGTGCCAGCAGTGTACTAGATCGAGAGACCCAGTACTTC. It is translated as CASSVLDRETQYF.

Here the CDR3 DNA reads TGTGCCAGCAGCTTAAGGACGAATATGCTAGCGGGGAGCTCCTACAATGAGCAGTTCTTC. This codes for CASSLRTNMLAGSSYNEQFF. This chain uses TRBV7-8 with TRBJ2-1; TRBD2 matches at 9 bases. Germline V gene sequence: CDR1 SGHVS, CDR2 FQNEAQ. CDR3 length equals 20 residues. Losses at the gene ends were 2 bases for V and 0 bases for J; bases not matched to a gene: 14.

The CDR3 nucleotides read TGTGCCAGCAGCCTTAACTACGAGCAGTACTTC. This translates into CASSLNYEQYF. The V gene is TRBV7-9, the J gene TRBJ2-7; unclear D gene. Germline CDR1 reads SEHNR; CDR2 reads FQNEAQ (reference sequence). CDR3 length: 11 amino acids. Trimming took off 5 bases at V and 3 bases at J, with 5 bases between the two ends.

This chain uses TRBV27 with TRBJ2-7; D is perhaps TRBD2 (6 bases). The CDR3 sequence is 15 residues long. Germline values: CDR1 MNHEY, CDR2 SMNVEV (reference sequence). V was trimmed by 0 bases and J by 3 bases, leaving 12 bases between them. In DNA, the CDR3 is TGTGCCAGCAGTTTATCGTACGGGGGAGACTACGAGCAGTACTTC. It codes for CASSLSYGGDYEQYF.

The J gene is TRBJ1-1, the V gene TRBV19; D is ambiguous. The CDR3 sequence is 16 residues long. The germline V and J ends were trimmed by 7 bases and 5 bases, with 23 bases remaining between them. CDR1 LNHDA and CDR2 SQIVND come from the germline V gene (reference sequence). The CDR3 sequence: CASKQGGNLLGTEAFF. The CDR3 region has the DNA TGTGCCAGTAAACAAGGAGGGAACCTATTGGGGACTGAAGCTTTCTTT. Full variable domain (remainder filled in from reference TRBV19 and TRBJ1-1): DGGITQSPKYLFRKEGQNVTLSCEQNLNHDAMYWYRQDPGQGLRLIYYSQIVNDFQKGDIAEGYSVSREKKESFPLTVTSAQKNPTAFYLCASKQGGNLLGTEAFFGQGTRLTVV.

The chain uses TRBV30 and TRBJ2-5, with 7 bases matching TRBD2. Per germline, CDR1 GTSNPN and CDR2 SVGIG (reference sequence). The junction had 2 bases not matched to a gene; V was cut back by 1 base and J by 3 bases. The CDR3 runs to 13 residues. CDR3 sequence reads: CAWSGAGEETQYF. The CDR3 DNA reads as TGTGCCTGGAGTGGGGCGGGGGAAGAGACCCAGTACTTC.

This chain joins TRBV19 and TRBJ2-7, with TRBD1 matching over 7 bases. The CDR3 runs 13 residues. Germline V lookup: CDR1 LNHDA, CDR2 SQIVND (reference sequence). Trimming removed 10 bases from V and 4 bases from J; junction bases left unmatched: 10. The CDR3 loop is CATAPGQRYEQYF. CDR3 in DNA: TGTGCCACCGCTCCGGGACAGAGATACGAGCAGTACTTC.

The rearrangement links TRBV28 to TRBJ1-5; 9 nucleotides match TRBD1. There are 16 residues in the CDR3. The V gene's germline CDR1 is MDHEN and CDR2 SYDVKM. J was trimmed by 3 bases and V by 4 bases; bases with no gene match: 7. The CDR3 DNA follows: TGTGCCAGCAGTTATCTAGGACAGGGGTTCAATCAGCCCCAGCATTTT. The encoded protein is CASSYLGQGFNQPQHF.

For the CDR3, the DNA is TGTGCCAGCAGTGAAATTCTGTCTCAGCCCCAGCATTTT. This translates into CASSEILSQPQHF. The chain recombines TRBV6-1 with TRBJ1-5; no clear D. Germline V gene sequence: CDR1 MNHNS, CDR2 SASEGT. The CDR3 has 13 residues. V was shortened by 2 bases and J by 6 bases, with 8 bases between the two germline ends.

V is TRBV7-6 and J is TRBJ1-6; D remains unclear. The V and J ends lost 3 bases and 0 bases respectively, with 6 bases between them. CDR1 and CDR2 from the germline V gene are SGHVS and FNYEAQ. This CDR3 contains 15 residues. The CDR3 spells CASSFRNSYNSPLHF. CDR3 nucleotides: TGTGCCAGCAGCTTCAGAAACTCCTATAATTCACCCCTCCACTTT.